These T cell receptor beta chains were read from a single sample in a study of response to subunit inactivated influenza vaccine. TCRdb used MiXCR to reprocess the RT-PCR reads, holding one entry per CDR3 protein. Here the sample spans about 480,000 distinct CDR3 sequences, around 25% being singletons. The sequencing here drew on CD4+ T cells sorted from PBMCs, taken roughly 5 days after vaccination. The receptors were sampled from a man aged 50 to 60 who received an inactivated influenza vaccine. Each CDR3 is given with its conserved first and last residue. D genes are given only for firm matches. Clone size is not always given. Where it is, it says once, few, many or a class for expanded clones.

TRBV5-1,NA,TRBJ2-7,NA,TGCGCCAGCAGCTCTCAGGGGCTTCCCTACGAGCAGTACTTC,CASSSQGLPYEQYF
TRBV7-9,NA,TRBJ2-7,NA,TGTGCCAGCAGCTCAAGACCAACGGGTTACGAGCAGTACTTC,CASSSRPTGYEQYF
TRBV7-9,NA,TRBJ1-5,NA,TGTGCCAGCAGCGCCCAGTCCGATCAGCCCCAGCATTTT,CASSAQSDQPQHF
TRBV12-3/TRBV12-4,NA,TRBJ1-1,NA,TGTGCCAGCAGCCCTGGCCAATTGCTTGAAGCTTTCTTT,CASSPGQLLEAFF
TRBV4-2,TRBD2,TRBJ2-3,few,TGTGCCAGCAGCCAAGTCCCTCAGCGGGATGTCCCAGATACGCAGTATTTT,CASSQVPQRDVPDTQYF
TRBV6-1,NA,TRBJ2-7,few,TGTGCCAGCAGGAGACATATAGGCTACGAGCAGTACTTC,CASRRHIGYEQYF
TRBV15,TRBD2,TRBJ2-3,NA,TGTGCCACCAGCAGCGGCGGGGGAGGCACAGATACGCAGTATTTT,CATSSGGGGTDTQYF
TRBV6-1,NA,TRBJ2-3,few,TGTGCCAGCAGTGAGACGGGAGATACGCAGTATTTT,CASSETGDTQYF
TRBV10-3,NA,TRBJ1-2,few,TGTGCCATCAGTGAGTCAAATAAGTATGGCTACACCTTC,CAISESNKYGYTF
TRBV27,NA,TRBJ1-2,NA,TGTGCCAGCAGTACCAGGGATAACTATGGCTACACCTTC,CASSTRDNYGYTF
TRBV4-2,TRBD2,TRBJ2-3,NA,TGTGCCAGCAGCCAAGTTGGGACTAGCGGACAAGATACGCAGTATTTT,CASSQVGTSGQDTQYF
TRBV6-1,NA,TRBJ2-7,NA,TGTGCCAGCAGGGTCTCGGATGGGAGTTTCTACGAGCAGTACTTC,CASRVSDGSFYEQYF
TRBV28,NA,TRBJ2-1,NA,TGTGCCAGCAGTTGGGCGGGACAGAAGCAGTTCTTC,CASSWAGQKQFF
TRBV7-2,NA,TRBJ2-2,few,TGTGCCAGCAGCTTGATCGGTACCGGGGAGCTGTTTTTT,CASSLIGTGELFF
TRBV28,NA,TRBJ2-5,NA,TGTGCCAGCAGTTTGGGCCCTTCACCCCAAGAGACCCAGTACTTC,CASSLGPSPQETQYF
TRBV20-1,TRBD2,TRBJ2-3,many,TGCAGTGCCCTGAAAGTAGCGGGGTTCACAGATACGCAGTATTTT,CSALKVAGFTDTQYF